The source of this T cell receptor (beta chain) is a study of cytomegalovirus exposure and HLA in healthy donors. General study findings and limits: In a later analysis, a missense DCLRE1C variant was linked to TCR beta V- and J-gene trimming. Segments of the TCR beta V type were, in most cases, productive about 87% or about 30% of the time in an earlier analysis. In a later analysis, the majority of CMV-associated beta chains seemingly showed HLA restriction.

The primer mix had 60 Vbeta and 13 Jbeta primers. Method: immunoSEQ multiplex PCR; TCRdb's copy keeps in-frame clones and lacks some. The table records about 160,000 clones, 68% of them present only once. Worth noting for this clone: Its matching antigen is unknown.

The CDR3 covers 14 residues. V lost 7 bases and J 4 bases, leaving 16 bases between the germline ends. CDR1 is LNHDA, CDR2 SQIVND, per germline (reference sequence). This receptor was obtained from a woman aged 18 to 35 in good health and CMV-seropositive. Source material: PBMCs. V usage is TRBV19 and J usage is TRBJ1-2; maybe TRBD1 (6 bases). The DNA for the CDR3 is TGTGCCAGTATTGGACAGCAGGACATCTATGGCTACACCTTC. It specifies CASIGQQDIYGYTF. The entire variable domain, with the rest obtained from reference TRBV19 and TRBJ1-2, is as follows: DGGITQSPKYLFRKEGQNVTLSCEQNLNHDAMYWYRQDPGQGLRLIYYSQIVNDFQKGDIAEGYSVSREKKESFPLTVTSAQKNPTAFYLCASIGQQDIYGYTFGSGTRLTVV.